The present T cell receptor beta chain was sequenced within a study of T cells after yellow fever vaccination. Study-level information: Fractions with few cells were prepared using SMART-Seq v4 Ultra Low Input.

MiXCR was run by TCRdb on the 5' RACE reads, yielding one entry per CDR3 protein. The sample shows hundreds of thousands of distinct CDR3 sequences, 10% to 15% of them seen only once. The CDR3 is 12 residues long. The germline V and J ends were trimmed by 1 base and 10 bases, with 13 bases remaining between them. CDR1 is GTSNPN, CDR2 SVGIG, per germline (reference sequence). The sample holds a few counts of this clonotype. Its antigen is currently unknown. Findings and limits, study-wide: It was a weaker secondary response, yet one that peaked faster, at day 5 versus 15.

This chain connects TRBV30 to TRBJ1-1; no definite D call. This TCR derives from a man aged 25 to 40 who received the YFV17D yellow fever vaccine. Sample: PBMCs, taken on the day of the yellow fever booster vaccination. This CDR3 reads CAWSASGLSAFF. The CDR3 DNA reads TGTGCCTGGAGTGCGTCCGGGCTATCAGCTTTCTTT.